This T cell receptor (beta chain) stems from a study of blood T cell repertoires in COVID-19. In the study overall: The United States, Italy and Spain supplied acute and convalescent COVID-19 samples. Nucleic acid was either cDNA or gDNA, and it came from T cells, B-cell-depleted T cells, or PBMCs.

The germline V and J ends were trimmed by 6 bases and 0 bases, with 12 bases remaining between them. The germline CDR1 and CDR2 sequences are LGHDT and YNNKEL (reference sequence). This CDR3 comprises 15 residues. Recruited during active infection, patients (from Seattle) were subsequently followed longitudinally. Original analysis: Estimation of nucleated cell counts was performed using reference gene primer amplification. Measured with immunoSEQ multiplex PCR; TCRdb has only the in-frame clones, and not every one. The V and J calls and clone size are taken from that table; D and trimming were inferred from the DNA. The data show 150,000 to 200,000 clones, with approximately 87% seen just once and 10% to 11% held by the top ten.

The chain is built from TRBV3-1 (or the pseudogene TRBV3-2) and TRBJ1-3; D uncertain. The sequenced material came from peripheral blood. This clonotype was obtained from a woman aged 55-70 years with COVID-19, enrolled during active disease. Here the CDR3 reads CASRRGPTSGNTIYF. In nucleotides, the CDR3 is TGTGCCAGCAGAAGAGGGCCGACCTCTGGAAACACCATATATTTT.